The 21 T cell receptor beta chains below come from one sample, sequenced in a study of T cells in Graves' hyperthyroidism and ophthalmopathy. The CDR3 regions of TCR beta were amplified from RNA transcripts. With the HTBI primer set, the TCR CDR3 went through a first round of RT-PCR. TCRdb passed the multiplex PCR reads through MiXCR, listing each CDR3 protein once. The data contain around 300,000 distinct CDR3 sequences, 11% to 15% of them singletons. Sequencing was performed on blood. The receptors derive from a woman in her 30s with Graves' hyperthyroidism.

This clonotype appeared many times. CDR3 amino acids: CASRQTSGYILNYNEQFF. The DNA for the CDR3 is TGTGCCAGCAGACAAACTAGCGGGTACATTCTGAACTACAATGAGCAGTTCTTC. V usage is TRBV7-2 and J usage is TRBJ2-1, with 9 bases that match TRBD2. V lost 6 bases to trimming and J lost 3 bases; unmatched junction nucleotides: 15. The CDR3 covers 18 residues. Per the germline V gene, CDR1 is SGHTA and CDR2 is FQGNSA.

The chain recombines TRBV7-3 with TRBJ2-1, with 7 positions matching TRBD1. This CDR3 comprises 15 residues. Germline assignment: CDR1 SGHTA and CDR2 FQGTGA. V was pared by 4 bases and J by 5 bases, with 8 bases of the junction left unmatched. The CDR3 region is CASSSGTVPNNEQFF. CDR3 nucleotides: TGTGCCAGCAGCTCAGGGACAGTACCCAACAATGAGCAGTTCTTC.

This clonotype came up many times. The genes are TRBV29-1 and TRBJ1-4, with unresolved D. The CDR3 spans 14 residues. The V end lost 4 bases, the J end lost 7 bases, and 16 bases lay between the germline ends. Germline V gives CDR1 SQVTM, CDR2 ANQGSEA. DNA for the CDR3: TGCAGCGTTGGGGCCCCCCCCCTCCCTGAAAAACTGTTTTTT. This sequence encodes CSVGAPPLPEKLFF.

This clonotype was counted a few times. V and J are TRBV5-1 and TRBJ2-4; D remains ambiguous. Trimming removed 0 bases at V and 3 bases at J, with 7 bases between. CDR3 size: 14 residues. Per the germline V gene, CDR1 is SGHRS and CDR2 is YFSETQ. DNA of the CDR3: TGCGCCAGCAGCTTGGGGGCAGGCAAAAACATTCAGTACTTC. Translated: CASSLGAGKNIQYF.

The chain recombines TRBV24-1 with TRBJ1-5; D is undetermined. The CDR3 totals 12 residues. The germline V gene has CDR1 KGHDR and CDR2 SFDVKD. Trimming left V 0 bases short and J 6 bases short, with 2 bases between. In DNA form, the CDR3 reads TGTGCCACCAGTGATTTGGGTCAGCCCCAGCATTTT. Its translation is CATSDLGQPQHF.

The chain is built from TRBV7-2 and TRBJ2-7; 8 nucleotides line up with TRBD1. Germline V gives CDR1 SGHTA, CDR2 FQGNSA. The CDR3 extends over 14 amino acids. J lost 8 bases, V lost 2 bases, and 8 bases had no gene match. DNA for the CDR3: TGTGCCAGCAGCTTACAAGTTTCAGGGGGCCAGCAGTACTTC. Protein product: CASSLQVSGGQQYF.

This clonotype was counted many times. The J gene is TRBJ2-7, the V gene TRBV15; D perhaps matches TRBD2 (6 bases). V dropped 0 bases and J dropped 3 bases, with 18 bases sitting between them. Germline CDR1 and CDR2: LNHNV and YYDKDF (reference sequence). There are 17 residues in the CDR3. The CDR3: CATSRDLVTGGIYEQYF. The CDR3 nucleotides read TGTGCCACCAGCAGAGATTTGGTTACCGGGGGAATCTACGAGCAGTACTTC.

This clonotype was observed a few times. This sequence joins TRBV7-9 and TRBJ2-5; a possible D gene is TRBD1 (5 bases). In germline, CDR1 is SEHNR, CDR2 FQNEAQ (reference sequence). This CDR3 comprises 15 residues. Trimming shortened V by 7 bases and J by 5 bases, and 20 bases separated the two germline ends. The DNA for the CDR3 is TGTGCCAGCATCCGAGACAGTTCCCACAAGGAGACCCAGTACTTC. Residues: CASIRDSSHKETQYF.

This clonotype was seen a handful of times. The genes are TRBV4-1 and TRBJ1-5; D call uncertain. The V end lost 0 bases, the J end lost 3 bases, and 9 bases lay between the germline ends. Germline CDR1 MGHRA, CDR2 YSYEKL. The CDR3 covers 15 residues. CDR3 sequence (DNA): TGCGCCAGCAGCCAAGAGACGCAGGTCAATCAGCCCCAGCATTTT. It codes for CASSQETQVNQPQHF.

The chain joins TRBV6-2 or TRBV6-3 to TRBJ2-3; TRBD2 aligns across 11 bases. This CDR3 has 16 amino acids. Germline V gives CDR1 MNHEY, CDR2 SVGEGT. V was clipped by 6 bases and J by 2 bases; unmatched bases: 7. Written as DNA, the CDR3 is TGTGCCAGCAGAGCCCCGGGACTAGCGGCCACAGATACGCAGTATTTT. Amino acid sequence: CASRAPGLAATDTQYF.

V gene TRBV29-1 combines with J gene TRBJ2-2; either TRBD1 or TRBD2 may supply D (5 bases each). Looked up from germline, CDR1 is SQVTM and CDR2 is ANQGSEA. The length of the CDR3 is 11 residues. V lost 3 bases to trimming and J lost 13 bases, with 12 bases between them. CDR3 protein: CSVELRGRLFF. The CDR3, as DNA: TGCAGCGTTGAGTTGAGGGGACGGCTGTTTTTT.

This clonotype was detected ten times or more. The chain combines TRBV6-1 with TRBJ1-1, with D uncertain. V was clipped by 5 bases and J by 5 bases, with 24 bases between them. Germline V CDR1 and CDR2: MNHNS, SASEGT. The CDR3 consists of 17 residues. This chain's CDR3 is CASSLWAVLGRGTEAFF. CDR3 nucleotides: TGTGCCAGCAGTCTATGGGCAGTACTGGGAAGAGGTACTGAAGCTTTCTTT.

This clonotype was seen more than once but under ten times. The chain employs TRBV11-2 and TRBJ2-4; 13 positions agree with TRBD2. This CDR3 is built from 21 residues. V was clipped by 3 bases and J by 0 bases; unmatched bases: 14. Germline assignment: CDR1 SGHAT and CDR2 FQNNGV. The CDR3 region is CASSFNPPGLAGPIAKNIQYF. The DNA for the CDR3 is TGTGCCAGCAGCTTCAATCCTCCGGGACTAGCGGGGCCCATAGCCAAAAACATTCAGTACTTC.

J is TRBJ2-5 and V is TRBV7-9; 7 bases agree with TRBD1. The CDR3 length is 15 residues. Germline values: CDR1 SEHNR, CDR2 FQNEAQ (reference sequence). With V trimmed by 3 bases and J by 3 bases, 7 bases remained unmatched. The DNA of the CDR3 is TGTGCCAGCAGCTTCCAATCAGGGGGTAAAGAGACCCAGTACTTC. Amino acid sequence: CASSFQSGGKETQYF.

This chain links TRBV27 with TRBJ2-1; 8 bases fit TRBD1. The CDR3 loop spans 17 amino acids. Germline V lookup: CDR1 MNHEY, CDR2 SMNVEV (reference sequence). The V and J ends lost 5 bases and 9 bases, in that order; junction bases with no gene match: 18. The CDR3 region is CASSLDRGRLFLSEQFF. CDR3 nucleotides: TGTGCCAGCAGTCTTGACAGGGGCCGGCTGTTTTTGAGTGAGCAGTTCTTC.

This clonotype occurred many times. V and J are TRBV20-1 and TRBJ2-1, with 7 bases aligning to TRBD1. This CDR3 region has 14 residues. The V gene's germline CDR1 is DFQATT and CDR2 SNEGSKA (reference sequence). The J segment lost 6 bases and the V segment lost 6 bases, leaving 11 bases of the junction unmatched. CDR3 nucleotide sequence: TGCAGTGCCCCCCTCGACGCAGGGGGCAATGAGCAGTTCTTC. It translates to CSAPLDAGGNEQFF.

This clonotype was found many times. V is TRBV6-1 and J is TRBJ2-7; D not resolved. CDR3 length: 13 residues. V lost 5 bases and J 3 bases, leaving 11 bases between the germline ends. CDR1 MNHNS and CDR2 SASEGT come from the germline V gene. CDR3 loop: CASSSPELYEQYF. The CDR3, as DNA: TGTGCCAGCAGTTCCCCGGAGCTCTACGAGCAGTACTTC.

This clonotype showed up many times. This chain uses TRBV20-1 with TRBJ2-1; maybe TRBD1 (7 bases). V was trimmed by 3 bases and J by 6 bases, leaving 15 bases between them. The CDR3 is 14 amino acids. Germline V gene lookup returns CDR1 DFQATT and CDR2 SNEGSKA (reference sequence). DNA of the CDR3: TGCAGTGCTAGTGCGGGACAGTTGGTCAATGAGCAGTTCTTC. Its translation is CSASAGQLVNEQFF.

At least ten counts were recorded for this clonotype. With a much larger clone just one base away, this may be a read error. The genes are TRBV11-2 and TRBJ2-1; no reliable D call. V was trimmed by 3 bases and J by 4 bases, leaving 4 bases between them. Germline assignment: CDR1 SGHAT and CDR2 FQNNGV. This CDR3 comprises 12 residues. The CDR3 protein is CASSFRYNEQFF. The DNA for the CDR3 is TGTGCCAGCAGCTTTAGGTACAATGAGCAGTTCTTC.

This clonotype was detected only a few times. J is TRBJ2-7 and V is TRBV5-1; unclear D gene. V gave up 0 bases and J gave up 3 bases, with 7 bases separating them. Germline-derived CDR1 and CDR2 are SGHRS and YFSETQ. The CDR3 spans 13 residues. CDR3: CASSLDVSYEQYF. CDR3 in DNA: TGCGCCAGCAGCTTGGATGTTAGCTACGAGCAGTACTTC.

CDR3 loop: CASSYSRTGVFRSYNEQFF. The CDR3 region has the DNA TGTGCCAGCAGTTACAGTCGGACAGGGGTTTTTAGGTCCTACAATGAGCAGTTCTTC. This chain connects TRBV6-5 to TRBJ2-1, with 9 bases aligning to TRBD1. This CDR3 region has 19 residues. V dropped 2 bases and J dropped 1; count of bases not matched to a gene: 12. CDR1 is MNHEY, CDR2 SVGAGI, per germline.